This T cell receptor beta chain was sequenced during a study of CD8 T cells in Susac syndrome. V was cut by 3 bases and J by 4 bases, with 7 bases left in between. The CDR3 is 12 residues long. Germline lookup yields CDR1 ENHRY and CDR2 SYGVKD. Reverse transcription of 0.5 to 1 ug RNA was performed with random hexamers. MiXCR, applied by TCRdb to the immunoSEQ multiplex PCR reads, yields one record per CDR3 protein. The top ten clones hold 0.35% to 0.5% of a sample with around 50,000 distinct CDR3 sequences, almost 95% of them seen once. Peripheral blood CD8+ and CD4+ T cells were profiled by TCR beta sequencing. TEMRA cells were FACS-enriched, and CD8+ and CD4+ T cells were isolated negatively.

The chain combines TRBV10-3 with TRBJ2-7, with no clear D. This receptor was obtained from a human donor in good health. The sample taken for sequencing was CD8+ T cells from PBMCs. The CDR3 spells CAISEVGYEQYF. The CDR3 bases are TGTGCCATCAGTGAAGTGGGATACGAGCAGTACTTC.